The 5 T cell receptor beta chains presented below share a single source sample, sequenced in a study of CD8+ T cells in alopecia areata. Indicated treatment: oral pan-JAK inhibitor, 5-10 mg twice daily. Extraction and reverse transcription of RNA yielded cDNA as the sequencing template. Sequenced by immunoSEQ multiplex PCR; TCRdb stores in-frame clones only, minus some. There are more than 200,000 clones in the sample; around 43% occur only once, and roughly 2.8% lies in the top ten. The input for sequencing was CD4+ T cells sorted from blood, taken at approximately week 37, from a patient treated with tofacitinib. These receptors were collected from a human donor with alopecia areata.

The chain recombines TRBV7-9 with TRBJ1-1, with a tentative D call TRBD1 (5 bases). The CDR3 runs 15 residues. The germline V gene encodes CDR1 SEHNR and CDR2 FQNEAQ (reference sequence). V lost 2 bases and J 1 base, leaving 11 bases between the germline ends. The CDR3 nucleotides read TGTGCCAGCAGCTTACAGCTCGGGGCGAACACTGAAGCTTTCTTT. It codes for CASSLQLGANTEAFF.

This rearrangement joins TRBV7-9 to TRBJ2-1; possible D gene TRBD2, 5 bases. CDR1 and CDR2 (germline): SEHNR, FQNEAQ (reference sequence). V was cut by 4 bases and J by 9 bases, with 13 bases left in between. This CDR3 comprises 13 residues. The CDR3 sequence is CASSSPRELEQFF. CDR3 nucleotides: TGTGCCAGCAGCTCCCCGAGGGAACTTGAGCAGTTCTTC.

V is TRBV29-1 and J is TRBJ2-7, with 7 bases matching TRBD2. After removal of 5 bases from V and 3 bases from J, the junction contained 4 bases not matched to a gene. CDR1 and CDR2 from the germline V gene are SQVTM and ANQGSEA. CDR3 length equals 12 residues. The CDR3 sequence is CSVFRGGYEQYF. As DNA, the CDR3 is TGCAGCGTTTTTCGCGGGGGCTACGAGCAGTACTTC.

This clone showed up just a few times. The rearrangement uses TRBV9 and TRBJ1-2, with D hard to call. The CDR3 consists of 13 residues. Germline V gene sequence: CDR1 SGDLS, CDR2 YYNGEE. Trimming took 5 bases from V and 6 from J, leaving 14 bases between them. Written as DNA, the CDR3 is TGTGCCAGCAGTCAGAGGTCCCTCGATGGCTACACCTTC. Its protein product is CASSQRSLDGYTF.

There are a few counts of this clone. The rearrangement links TRBV6-6 to TRBJ1-3, with a weak D call TRBD1 (5 bases). The CDR3 contains 16 residues. CDR1 MNHNY and CDR2 SVGAGI come from the germline V gene (reference sequence). V was trimmed by 6 bases and J by 2 bases, leaving 17 bases between them. The CDR3 bases are TGTGCCAGCAGGATGCCAGGGTTAAGCACTGGAAACACCATATATTTT. This gives the protein CASRMPGLSTGNTIYF.